This section outlines one T cell receptor (beta chain) sequence together with its context. Other DNA sequences within the sample encode an identical CDR3. The sample is drawn from a study of shared clonotypes between healthy human individuals. J lost 4 bases, V lost 0 bases, and 5 bases had no gene match. The CDR3 contains 16 residues. Germline CDR1 and CDR2: SGHNT and YYREEE (reference sequence). Repertoires were generated with immunoSEQ multiplex PCR, while TCRdb's copy carries only in-frame clones and drops some. This table holds roughly 2.5 million clones, roughly 92% found once. The V call is TRBV5-4, the J call TRBJ2-1, with 9 bases that match TRBD2. Sequencing was done on a sample of naive CD4+ T cells sorted from blood. Subset noted: CD45RA+ positively selected. The sequence was collected from a man in his late teens or twenties in good health. The CDR3 is CASSLASGGIYNEQFF. DNA for the CDR3: TGTGCCAGCAGCTTGGCAAGCGGGGGGATATACAATGAGCAGTTCTTC.